This T cell receptor (beta chain) was documented in a study of blood T cells in healthy people across ages. This CDR3 is 14 amino acids long. Germline trimming cut 8 bases from V and 2 bases from J; bases unmatched to any gene: 4. Then a second PCR, running about 6 to 11 cycles, was carried out with a sample-barcoded 5' primer and a J-beta primer mix. TCRdb itself ran the 5' RACE reads through MiXCR, one entry per CDR3 protein. The sample includes roughly 900,000 distinct CDR3 sequences, around 48% of them seen just once. Study-level findings and limits: Whereas aged donors had fewer naive CD4+ cells, long-lived donors had more of them and higher diversity.

Samples had at least 7 million PBMCs isolated from them. In the case of this clonotype: Its antigen remains unknown.

The chain joins TRBV12-3 or TRBV12-4 to TRBJ2-3; 10 nucleotides line up with TRBD2. Material for sequencing was blood. The TCR comes from a man aged 30 to 45 in good health. The CDR3 is CASGSGGLTDTQYF. In nucleotides, the CDR3 is TGTGCCAGCGGTAGCGGGGGGCTCACAGATACGCAGTATTTT.